These T cell receptor beta chains were read from a single sample in a study of Ad26.COV2.S vaccination and SARS-CoV-2 variants. TCRdb keeps only in-frame clones here, not all; method: immunoSEQ multiplex PCR. In the table there are over 300,000 clones, roughly four fifths of which are singletons. This specimen was peripheral blood, taken in a trial of Ad26.COV2.S vaccine versus placebo. The receptors come from a person aged 18-65 years who received the Ad26.COV2.S COVID-19 vaccine or a placebo. The CDR3 runs from the conserved cysteine through the conserved F or W. A D gene is named only where the DNA matches it firmly. Clone size is given for some rows only: seen once, a few or many times, or a class if the clone is expanded.

TRBV5-6	.	TRBJ1-1	.	CASSTGPSFTNTEAFF	TGTGCCAGCAGTACAGGTCCTAGCTTTACGAACACTGAAGCTTTCTTT
TRBV2	TRBD1	TRBJ2-7	many	CASSAMGQTYEQYF	TGTGCCAGCAGTGCTATGGGACAGACCTACGAGCAGTACTTC
TRBV24-1	.	TRBJ1-4	.	CATSDRGEKLFF	TGTGCCACCAGTGATAGAGGGGAAAAACTGTTTTTT
TRBV11-2	.	TRBJ2-1	.	CASSLDWGDHNEQFF	TGTGCCAGCAGCTTAGACTGGGGCGACCACAATGAGCAGTTCTTC
TRBV3-1/TRBV3-2	.	TRBJ2-3	.	CASRDRDWDTQYF	TGTGCCAGCAGGGACCGGGACTGGGATACGCAGTATTTT
TRBV5-4	TRBD2	TRBJ2-2	.	CASSLDRGGARNTGELFF	TGTGCCAGCAGCTTGGACCGGGGAGGGGCGAGGAACACCGGGGAGCTGTTTTTT
TRBV7-9	TRBD2	TRBJ2-5	.	CASSDQGLAMETQYF	TGTGCCAGCAGCGACCAGGGACTAGCGATGGAGACCCAGTACTTC
TRBV18	.	TRBJ1-6	.	CASSPSWNSPLHF	TGTGCCAGCTCACCGTCATGGAATTCACCCCTCCACTTT
TRBV18	.	TRBJ1-4	.	CASSLLPSASATNEKLFF	TGTGCCAGCTCCCTCCTCCCCTCGGCGAGCGCAACTAATGAAAAACTGTTTTTT
TRBV5-1	.	TRBJ1-2	few	CASSLARQDGYTF	TGCGCCAGCAGCTTGGCCCGACAGGATGGCTACACCTTC
TRBV9	TRBD1	TRBJ1-2	.	CASSGVLFRRGHGYTF	TGTGCCAGCAGCGGCGTACTCTTCCGCAGGGGGCATGGCTACACCTTC
TRBV6-6	.	TRBJ1-5	few	CASSYPDSSNQPQHF	TGTGCCAGCAGTTACCCTGACAGCAGCAATCAGCCCCAGCATTTT
TRBV6-5	.	TRBJ1-3	once	CASAQGDYRNTIYF	TGTGCCAGCGCCCAGGGAGATTATAGAAACACCATATATTTT
TRBV7-2	TRBD2	TRBJ2-3	.	CASSRWASGTDTQYF	TGTGCCAGCAGCCGGTGGGCTAGCGGGACAGATACGCAGTATTTT
TRBV5-1	.	TRBJ1-1	.	CASSARVDTEAFF	TGCGCCAGCAGCGCCCGGGTGGACACTGAAGCTTTCTTT
TRBV19	TRBD1	TRBJ2-3	.	CASSGPGQASRGTQYF	TGTGCCAGTAGTGGGCCGGGACAGGCGAGTAGAGGTACGCAGTATTTT
TRBV6-5	.	TRBJ2-7	.	CASSTNYEQYF	TGTGCCAGCAGTACGAACTACGAGCAGTACTTC
TRBV19	.	TRBJ2-7	.	CASSSGDTVYEQYF	TGTGCCAGTAGTAGCGGGGACACCGTCTACGAGCAGTACTTC
TRBV10-3	TRBD2	TRBJ2-1	.	CAISEQLAGNEQFF	TGTGCCATCAGTGAACAACTAGCGGGAAATGAGCAGTTCTTC
TRBV5-1	.	TRBJ2-3	.	CASSWDGRRTDTQYF	TGCGCCAGCAGCTGGGACGGAAGACGCACAGATACGCAGTATTTT
TRBV7-9	.	TRBJ1-1	once	CASSSRTGENTEAFF	TGTGCCAGCAGCTCCCGGACGGGGGAGAACACTGAAGCTTTCTTT
TRBV12-3/TRBV12-4	.	TRBJ1-2	.	CASSSSTGYGYTF	TGTGCCAGCAGTTCCTCCACAGGGTATGGCTACACCTTC
TRBV6-5	.	TRBJ2-7	.	CASTLRAGPHEQYF	TGTGCCAGCACTTTAAGGGCGGGACCCCACGAGCAGTACTTC
TRBV7-2	.	TRBJ2-2	once	CASSLSGQNTGELFF	TGTGCCAGCAGCTTAAGTGGACAAAACACCGGGGAGCTGTTTTTT
TRBV12-5	.	TRBJ2-7	.	CASAPTHGHEQYF	TGTGCTAGTGCCCCCACCCATGGACACGAGCAGTACTTC
TRBV11-3	.	TRBJ2-3	.	CASSTLTTDTQYF	TGTGCCAGCAGCACCCTTACTACAGATACGCAGTATTTT
TRBV6-2/TRBV6-3	TRBD1	TRBJ2-6	once	CASSFDRGLTGANVLTF	TGTGCCAGCAGTTTCGACAGGGGTCTCACTGGGGCCAACGTCCTGACTTTC
TRBV5-4	TRBD2	TRBJ2-7	.	CASSPGRGEQYF	TGTGCCAGCAGCCCCGGGAGGGGCGAGCAGTACTTC
TRBV12-5	.	TRBJ1-2	.	CASGLVPPGPLFGYTF	TGTGCTAGTGGTTTGGTACCCCCAGGGCCACTATTTGGCTACACCTTC
TRBV19	.	TRBJ1-5	.	CANSIGGGSNQPQHF	TGTGCCAATAGTATTGGAGGAGGTAGCAATCAGCCCCAGCATTTT
TRBV7-8	.	TRBJ2-1	.	CASSLTGTYNEQFF	TGTGCCAGCAGCTTAACCGGGACTTACAATGAGCAGTTCTTC
TRBV19	TRBD1	TRBJ1-1	many	CASSLGLDRGRTEAFF	TGTGCCAGTAGTCTAGGACTAGACAGGGGAAGGACTGAAGCTTTCTTT